The T cell receptor (beta chain) under discussion was sequenced for a study of T-cell memory formation after mild COVID-19. Study in general: TCR clusters mostly belonged to single donors.

The CDR3 length is 13 residues. Germline V gives CDR1 SEHNR, CDR2 FQNEAQ (reference sequence). V was pared by 7 bases and J by 4 bases, with 12 bases between. This clonotype appeared a few times. Its antigen remains unidentified. Study findings and constraints: Chiefly within CM and EM were the contracting CD4+ clones; CD8+ ones were within EMRA. While clones contracting from day 15 to 85 were balanced between CD4 and CD8, later expanders leaned CD4+.

It was 5'RACE with constant-segment primers that produced the TCR alpha and TCR beta cDNA libraries, which carried sample barcodes and UMIs. TCRdb used MiXCR to reprocess the 5' RACE reads, holding one entry per CDR3 protein. The data hold hundreds of thousands of distinct CDR3 sequences, with roughly 15% observed a single time. The sequencing input was PBMCs or a T cell subset sorted from them (not recorded which). V and J are TRBV7-9 and TRBJ2-3; either TRBD1 or TRBD2 may supply D (6 bases each). The sequence came from a man between 18 and 35 years old who had mild COVID-19 (a few samples of this study predate the infection). Cell type and time point are not known. The CDR3 loop is CASTPGGADTQYF. The CDR3 region has the DNA TGTGCCAGCACCCCCGGGGGCGCAGATACGCAGTATTTT.